The clone carrying this T cell receptor beta chain was seen repeatedly, ten times or more. In TCRdb, the 5' RACE reads were re-called with MiXCR into one record per CDR3 protein. This table has approximately 670,000 distinct CDR3 sequences, 6.1% appearing once. The entry originates in a study of identical twins. This CDR3 has 16 amino acids. The germline gives CDR1 LGHDT, CDR2 YNNKEL (reference sequence). V gave up 0 bases and J gave up 8 bases; unmatched junction bases: 5. This chain joins TRBV3-1 and TRBJ2-1, with 12 bases that match TRBD2. Source material: naive T cells sorted from blood. The TCR sequence derives from a man younger than 35 in good health. CDR3: CASSQESTSGSYEQFF. Here the CDR3 DNA reads TGTGCCAGCAGCCAAGAATCGACTAGCGGGAGTTATGAGCAGTTCTTC.